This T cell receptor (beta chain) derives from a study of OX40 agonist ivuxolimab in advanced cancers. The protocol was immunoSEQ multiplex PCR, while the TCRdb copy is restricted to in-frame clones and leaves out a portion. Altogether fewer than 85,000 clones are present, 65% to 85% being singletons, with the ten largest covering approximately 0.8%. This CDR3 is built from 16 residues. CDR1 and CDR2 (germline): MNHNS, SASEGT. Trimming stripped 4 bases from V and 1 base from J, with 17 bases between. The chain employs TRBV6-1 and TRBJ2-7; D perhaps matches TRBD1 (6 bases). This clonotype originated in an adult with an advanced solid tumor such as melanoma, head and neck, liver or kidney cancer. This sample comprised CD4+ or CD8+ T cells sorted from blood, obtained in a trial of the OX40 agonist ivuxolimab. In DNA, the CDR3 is TGTGCCAGCAGTGGAGCCTTGGGTCAGGGGTCCTACGAGCAGTACTTC. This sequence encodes CASSGALGQGSYEQYF.